Sequencing of this T cell receptor beta chain was carried out in a study of blood T cell repertoires in COVID-19 (TCRdb year 2020). Broadly, across the study: The collaborator samples originated in the United States, Italy and Spain and spanned the acute and convalescent phases of COVID-19. The material from the prospective study consisted of cDNA or gDNA derived from T cells, B-cell-depleted T cells, or PBMCs. Deeply sampled blood TCRbeta repertoires from subjects exposed to, actively infected with, or recovered from COVID-19 were included in the dataset. The repertoires were released in a freely available public database intended as a resource for research on the immune response to SARS-CoV-2. Samples came from the ongoing ImmuneRACE study (first 160 participants) plus 1,254 subjects from 6 global collaborators. A de-identified subject ID, COVID-19 status, age in years and sex were almost always included in the sample metadata. Where available, HLA class I and class II types were obtained from metadata supplied by the sample provider rather than from assay-based typing. Summary of the overall study and its limitations: The quantity of clinical and demographic metadata differed by source and by participant and was supplied without curation.

TCRbeta CDR3 regions were amplified from genomic DNA by means of the immunoSEQ Assay, a bias-controlled multiplex PCR. In the paper's pipeline: The number of nucleated cells in each sample was estimated from the amplification of reference gene primers within the assay. Sequence reads were collapsed and filtered to measure the absolute abundance of every unique TCRbeta CDR3 rearrangement. For each sample, productive Simpson clonality was calculated by taking the square root of Simpson's diversity index across productive rearrangements. TCRdb retrieved this table from immuneACCESS and kept in-frame rearrangements only. Not all clones are present; in checked studies, unresolved V genes account for under half, and no reason is known for the remainder. D and trimming were read from the DNA, whereas the V and J calls and clone size are those reported in that table. In all, the sample holds 450,000 to 500,000 clones, and roughly 85% of those were seen once. About 3.2% of the sample rests with the top ten.

Whole blood was collected in K2EDTA tubes by collaborating institutions according to the institutions' own protocols. Collaborator samples were shipped for TCRbeta analysis as frozen whole blood, isolated PBMCs, or DNA extracted from either sample type. Of note for this clone: Its antigen remains undetermined. Base qualities were left out, and no much larger clone turns up one base away.

V was cut back by 7 bases and J by 0 bases, leaving a gap of 13 bases between them. Measured from the cysteine to the phenylalanine, the CDR3 is 14 residues long. Only the CDR3 region is kept as DNA, spanning 42 bases read in frame from base 1. The germline V gene encodes CDR1 MNHEY and CDR2 SVGAGI. The receptor was derived from a human donor in a cohort sampled during active COVID-19. The rearrangement joined TRBV6-5 to TRBJ2-7; no D gene is confidently identified. Sequencing used peripheral blood. This receptor has the CDR3 CASTNNLDSYEQYF. The nucleotide sequence reads as follows: TGTGCCAGCACTAACAACCTAGACTCCTACGAGCAGTACTTC.